This T cell receptor beta chain originates from a study of identical twins. Worth noting for this clonotype: Its antigen remains unidentified.

Overall study results and limits: Conclusions relied on cross-sectional statistical analysis, not following the same donors.

Using its own MiXCR run on the 5' RACE reads, TCRdb lists one record per CDR3 protein. This sample has hundreds of thousands of distinct CDR3 sequences, with more than 20% found just once. Healthy Caucasian individuals made up all the donors. This CDR3 comprises 13 residues. CDR1 is DFQATT, CDR2 SNEGSKA, per germline (reference sequence). The V end lost 6 bases, the J end lost 6 bases, and 17 bases lay between the germline ends. These data were likewise used in another study, on T cells expressing NK-cell markers. From that second work: There were seven HCMV-seropositive donors and one seronegative donor among the eight sequenced. Only alpha-beta TCR T cells were sorted in several experiments, using an anti-gamma-delta TCR antibody.

The V gene is TRBV20-1, the J gene TRBJ1-1; the D gene is possibly TRBD1 (6 bases). The receptor's source is a woman aged 18-30 years in good health. Sequences were obtained from CD4+ T cells sorted from blood. CDR3 coding DNA: TGCAGTGCCGAGATTCGGGGGGCCCCTGAAGCTTTCTTT. Protein product: CSAEIRGAPEAFF.